These 20 T cell receptor beta chains came from one sample sequenced in a study of T cells after yellow fever vaccination. From the 5' RACE reads, TCRdb called clonotypes with MiXCR, one entry per CDR3 protein. The table lists about 430,000 distinct CDR3 sequences, roughly 20% of them singletons. Here the sequenced sample was PBMCs, taken before the yellow fever booster vaccination. The receptors were gathered from a man younger than 35 who received the YFV17D yellow fever vaccine.

V usage is TRBV20-1 and J usage is TRBJ1-6, with D maybe TRBD1 (6 bases). This CDR3 has 15 residues. Germline CDR1 is DFQATT and CDR2 is SNEGSKA (reference sequence). Trimming took 4 bases from V and 7 from J, leaving 17 bases between them. CDR3 sequence (DNA): TGCAGTGCTACGATCTGGGCAGGGGCGAATTCACCCCTCCACTTT. Its protein is CSATIWAGANSPLHF.

The rearrangement uses TRBV5-1 and TRBJ2-5; TRBD1 or TRBD2 may be the D gene (5 bases each). Trimming stripped 2 bases from V and 7 bases from J, with 15 bases between. CDR3 length: 14 amino acids. Germline V lookup: CDR1 SGHRS, CDR2 YFSETQ. The CDR3 DNA reads as TGCGCCAGCAGCTTCGGGACCCAAGGTGGGACCCAGTACTTC. Its protein is CASSFGTQGGTQYF.

This clonotype has more than one count but fewer than ten. The genes are TRBV4-3 and TRBJ1-1, with 8 nucleotides matching TRBD1. Germline values: CDR1 LGHNA, CDR2 YSLEER. This CDR3 has 15 residues. V was pared by 4 bases and J by 0 bases, with 4 bases of the junction left unmatched. The chain's CDR3 is CASSLGQGVNTEAFF. The DNA of the CDR3 is TGCGCCAGCAGCCTCGGACAGGGTGTGAACACTGAAGCTTTCTTT.

The CDR3 coding sequence is TGCAGTGCCGGAGGGGGTGGGCGTGAAAAACTGTTTTTT. It translates to CSAGGGGREKLFF. V is TRBV20-1 and J is TRBJ1-4; weak D call: TRBD1 (6 bases). The CDR3 totals 13 residues. V lost 6 bases to trimming and J lost 7 bases, with 15 bases between them. CDR1 and CDR2 from the germline V gene are DFQATT and SNEGSKA (reference sequence).

The chain links TRBV6-5 to TRBJ2-5; D is tentatively TRBD1 or TRBD2 (7 bases each). With 6 bases removed from V and 9 bases from J, the gap between germline ends came to 17 bases. The CDR3 has 13 amino acids. Germline CDR1 reads MNHEY; CDR2 reads SVGAGI. CDR3: CASSLRGSGAQYF. In nucleotides, the CDR3 is TGTGCCAGCAGCCTCAGGGGGAGCGGGGCCCAGTACTTC.

The table lists this clonotype with a few counts. The chain carries TRBV14 and TRBJ2-3, with D perhaps matching TRBD1 or TRBD2 (5 bases each). CDR3 size: 14 residues. The germline gives CDR1 SGHDN, CDR2 FVKESK. The germline V and J ends were trimmed by 2 bases and 4 bases, with 10 bases remaining between them. For the CDR3, the DNA is TGTGCCAGCAGCCAAAGGCCGGGGCCAGATACGCAGTATTTT. It encodes CASSQRPGPDTQYF.

J is TRBJ1-1 and V is TRBV10-3; D is ambiguous. CDR1 and CDR2 (germline): ENHRY, SYGVKD. The CDR3 covers 13 residues. V dropped 4 bases and J dropped 6 bases, with 12 bases sitting between them. The CDR3 nucleotides read TGTGCCATCAGTGGTGACTCGAAGGCTGAAGCTTTCTTT. Protein: CAISGDSKAEAFF.

This clonotype has only a few counts. The rearrangement links TRBV18 to TRBJ2-3; D remains unclear. The CDR3 covers 15 residues. Per germline, CDR1 KGHSH and CDR2 LQKENI. The ends were cut back, 3 bases at V and 6 bases at J, with 16 bases in the middle. Here the CDR3 reads CASSPYESPSDTQYF. The CDR3 coding sequence is TGTGCCAGCTCACCTTACGAGAGCCCTTCGGATACGCAGTATTTT.

The rearrangement uses TRBV20-1 and TRBJ1-1; 7 nucleotides agree with TRBD1. V shed 6 bases and J 1 base; nucleotides not matched to a gene: 2. Germline values: CDR1 DFQATT, CDR2 SNEGSKA (reference sequence). This CDR3 has 12 amino acids. The CDR3, as DNA: TGCAGTGCCGACAGGGCGAACACTGAAGCTTTCTTT. It codes for CSADRANTEAFF.

V is TRBV18 and J is TRBJ2-1; D is unresolved. The CDR3 has 16 amino acids. CDR1 and CDR2 from the germline V gene are KGHSH and LQKENI. Trimming took off 0 bases at V and 3 bases at J, with 12 bases between the two ends. The CDR3 DNA reads as TGTGCCAGCTCACCACCGAACAGCCTGAGCTACAATGAGCAGTTCTTC. Residues: CASSPPNSLSYNEQFF. Complete variable domain (other parts from reference TRBV18 and TRBJ2-1): NAGVMQNPRHLVRRRGQEARLRCSPMKGHSHVYWYRQLPEEGLKFMVYLQKENIIDESGMPKERFSAEFPKEGPSILRIQQVVRGDSAAYFCASSPPNSLSYNEQFFGPGTRLTVL.

The sample holds many counts of this clonotype. This rearrangement joins TRBV7-2 to TRBJ1-6; 7 bases align to TRBD1. The V and J ends lost 2 bases and 13 bases, in that order; junction bases with no gene match: 17. The CDR3 consists of 17 residues. The germline V gene has CDR1 SGHTA and CDR2 FQGNSA. CDR3 loop: CASSLSVFGAGGMPLHF. The CDR3 nucleotides read TGTGCCAGCAGCTTATCGGTTTTCGGGGCAGGGGGGATGCCCCTCCACTTT.

This clonotype was observed a few times. The chain recombines TRBV20-1 with TRBJ2-7; no clear D. The CDR3 sequence is 14 residues long. With 6 bases removed from V and 0 bases from J, the gap between germline ends came to 15 bases. Germline lookup yields CDR1 DFQATT and CDR2 SNEGSKA (reference sequence). The CDR3 DNA reads TGCAGTGCGATGAGGCAGGAGAGCTCCTACGAGCAGTACTTC. It yields the protein CSAMRQESSYEQYF.

This chain links TRBV5-1 with TRBJ2-5; a possible D gene is TRBD1 (6 bases). V lost 1 base, J lost 0 bases, and 16 bases lay in between. Looked up from germline, CDR1 is SGHRS and CDR2 is YFSETQ. This CDR3 has 17 residues. In DNA form, the CDR3 reads TGCGCCAGCAGCTTGTCATTGACAGGCGGGTACCAAGAGACCCAGTACTTC. This translates into CASSLSLTGGYQETQYF.

This clonotype was picked up a small number of times. The chain carries TRBV12-3 or TRBV12-4 and TRBJ2-3; D is possibly TRBD2 (6 bases). V shed 6 bases and J shed 5 bases, with 18 bases lying between them. The CDR3 contains 15 residues. The CDR3 DNA sequence: TGTGCCAGCAGCAACTCGGACTACCGCCAAGATACGCAGTATTTT. Residues: CASSNSDYRQDTQYF.

This clonotype was seen more than once but under ten times. The chain combines TRBV7-9 with TRBJ1-2, with D uncertain. The V end was cut by 5 bases, the J end by 5 bases, with 12 bases between. Looked up from germline, CDR1 is SEHNR and CDR2 is FQNEAQ (reference sequence). This CDR3 comprises 13 residues. The CDR3 DNA follows: TGTGCCAGCAGCCCCGCTCTCTTGTATGGCTACACCTTC. This encodes CASSPALLYGYTF.

V gene TRBV4-2 combines with J gene TRBJ1-6; D uncertain. Germline lookup yields CDR1 LGHNA and CDR2 YNFKEQ. V lost 1 base to trimming and J lost 2 bases, with 12 bases between them. This CDR3 region has 17 residues. The CDR3 bases are TGTGCCAGCAGCCAAGGTCAGGTGGACGCCTATAATTCACCCCTCCACTTT. Translated: CASSQGQVDAYNSPLHF.

This clonotype showed up just a few times. V is TRBV11-2 and J is TRBJ2-7; D not resolved. There are 15 residues in the CDR3. Germline V gives CDR1 SGHAT, CDR2 FQNNGV. Trimming left V 1 base short and J 1 base short, with 11 bases between. CDR3 residues: CASSLAATPSYEQYV. The CDR3 region has the DNA TGTGCCAGCAGCTTAGCCGCGACCCCGTCCTACGAGCAGTACGTC.

Many counts were recorded for this clonotype. The rearrangement links TRBV30 to TRBJ2-7; no definite D call. V was cut by 0 bases and J by 0 bases, with 3 bases left in between. Germline CDR1 GTSNPN, CDR2 SVGIG (reference sequence). The CDR3 consists of 12 residues. CDR3 in amino acids: CAWSVSSYEQYF. CDR3 coding DNA: TGTGCCTGGAGTGTCAGCTCCTACGAGCAGTACTTC.

The sample holds a few counts of this clonotype. The chain employs TRBV4-1 and TRBJ2-7; 8 bases fit TRBD1. This CDR3 spans 17 amino acids. Germline-derived CDR1 and CDR2 are MGHRA and YSYEKL. Trimming removed 0 bases from V and 2 bases from J; junction bases left unmatched: 9. This CDR3 reads CASSQDRETGAAYEQYF. Written as DNA, the CDR3 is TGCGCCAGCAGCCAAGATAGGGAGACAGGGGCAGCCTACGAGCAGTACTTC.

This clonotype was observed a handful of times. This chain uses TRBV20-1 with TRBJ1-1; TRBD1 matches at 7 bases. With 6 bases clipped from V and 7 bases from J, the junction kept 11 bases outside the gene matches. The CDR3 covers 13 residues. The V gene's germline CDR1 is DFQATT and CDR2 SNEGSKA (reference sequence). This CDR3 reads CSADLYRGDEAFF. For the CDR3, the DNA is TGCAGTGCAGACTTATACAGGGGAGATGAAGCTTTCTTT.